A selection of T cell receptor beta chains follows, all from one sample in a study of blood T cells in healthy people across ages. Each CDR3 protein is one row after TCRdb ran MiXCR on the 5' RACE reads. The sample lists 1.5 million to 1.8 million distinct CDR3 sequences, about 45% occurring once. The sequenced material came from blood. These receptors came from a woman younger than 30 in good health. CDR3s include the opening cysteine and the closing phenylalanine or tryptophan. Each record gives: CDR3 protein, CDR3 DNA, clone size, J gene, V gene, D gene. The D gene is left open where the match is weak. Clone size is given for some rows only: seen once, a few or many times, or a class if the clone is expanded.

CDR3: CSARGGEGVIYEQYF
DNA: TGCAGTGCTAGAGGCGGAGAAGGGGTAATTTACGAGCAGTACTTC
size: .
J: TRBJ2-7
V: TRBV20-1
D: .

CDR3: CASSSTSGSWEQYF
DNA: TGTGCCAGCAGCTCGACTAGCGGGAGTTGGGAGCAGTACTTC
size: .
J: TRBJ2-4
V: TRBV5-5
D: TRBD2

CDR3: CASSEMSITDTQYF
DNA: TGTGCCAGCAGCGAAATGTCTATCACAGATACGCAGTATTTT
size: once
J: TRBJ2-3
V: TRBV3-1
D: .

CDR3: CASSIDRGLNEQYF
DNA: TGTGCCAGCAGTATAGACAGGGGGCTAAACGAGCAGTACTTC
size: few
J: TRBJ2-7
V: TRBV27
D: TRBD1

CDR3: CSGRDTISTDTQYF
DNA: TGCAGTGGAAGAGATACCATTTCCACAGATACGCAGTATTTT
size: few
J: TRBJ2-3
V: TRBV20-1
D: .

CDR3: CASRRESGANVLTF
DNA: TGTGCCAGCAGGAGGGAGTCTGGGGCCAACGTCCTGACTTTC
size: .
J: TRBJ2-6
V: TRBV6-1
D: .

CDR3: CASSHRDRTGDNYGYTF
DNA: TGCGCCAGCAGCCATCGCGATAGGACAGGGGACAACTATGGCTACACCTTC
size: .
J: TRBJ1-2
V: TRBV4-3
D: TRBD1

CDR3: CASSLRGGEESGYTF
DNA: TGTGCCAGCAGCTTACGTGGAGGGGAAGAGAGTGGCTACACCTTC
size: .
J: TRBJ1-2
V: TRBV7-3
D: .

CDR3: CASSWTGTGPGGGYTF
DNA: TGTGCCAGCAGTTGGACGGGGACAGGCCCCGGGGGCGGCTACACCTTC
size: .
J: TRBJ1-2
V: TRBV6-5
D: TRBD1

CDR3: CASSFGLAGVQETQYF
DNA: TGTGCCAGCAGTTTTGGACTAGCGGGGGTACAAGAGACCCAGTACTTC
size: .
J: TRBJ2-5
V: TRBV12-3/TRBV12-4
D: TRBD2

CDR3: CASSKSGKGKLFF
DNA: TGTGCCAGCAGCAAGAGCGGCAAGGGAAAACTGTTTTTT
size: .
J: TRBJ1-4
V: TRBV11-1
D: .

CDR3: CAGSSPDGRRNSGANVLTF
DNA: TGTGCCGGCAGTTCCCCCGATGGCAGAAGGAACTCTGGGGCCAACGTCCTGACTTTC
size: .
J: TRBJ2-6
V: TRBV28
D: .

CDR3: CATSRGGAATDTQYF
DNA: TGTGCCACCAGCAGAGGGGGGGCAGCCACAGATACGCAGTATTTT
size: .
J: TRBJ2-3
V: TRBV15
D: .

CDR3: CASSEGARPGYEQYF
DNA: TGTGCCAGCAGTGAAGGGGCCAGACCGGGGTACGAGCAGTACTTC
size: .
J: TRBJ2-7
V: TRBV6-1
D: .

CDR3: CASSSFQGTYNEQYF
DNA: TGTGCCAGCAGCTCTTTCCAGGGAACATATAACGAGCAGTACTTC
size: many
J: TRBJ2-7
V: TRBV7-2
D: .

CDR3: CASSDRDLRGNEQFF
DNA: TGTGCCAGCAGTGACCGGGACTTAAGGGGCAATGAGCAGTTCTTC
size: once
J: TRBJ2-1
V: TRBV2
D: .

CDR3: CSVVLGLYGYTF
DNA: TGCAGCGTGGTTTTAGGCCTCTATGGCTACACCTTC
size: .
J: TRBJ1-2
V: TRBV29-1
D: .

CDR3: CAWSGMVGLETQYF
DNA: TGTGCCTGGAGTGGAATGGTAGGGCTTGAGACCCAGTACTTC
size: .
J: TRBJ2-5
V: TRBV30
D: .

CDR3: CSVEVGPGEKLFF
DNA: TGCAGCGTTGAAGTTGGGCCTGGGGAAAAACTGTTTTTT
size: .
J: TRBJ1-4
V: TRBV29-1
D: .

CDR3: CACSTRRYYNEQFF
DNA: TGTGCCTGCAGTACGAGGAGATATTACAATGAGCAGTTCTTC
size: .
J: TRBJ2-1
V: TRBV27
D: .

CDR3: CASSEAPRAVYNEQFF
DNA: TGTGCCAGCAGTGAAGCGCCGCGGGCCGTATACAATGAGCAGTTCTTC
size: .
J: TRBJ2-1
V: TRBV6-1
D: .

CDR3: CSVETSGNTYEQYF
DNA: TGCAGCGTCGAGACTAGCGGGAACACCTACGAGCAGTACTTC
size: .
J: TRBJ2-7
V: TRBV29-1
D: TRBD2

CDR3: CASSPQGFANEKLFF
DNA: TGTGCCAGCAGTCCACAGGGGTTTGCTAATGAAAAACTGTTTTTT
size: .
J: TRBJ1-4
V: TRBV7-2
D: TRBD1

CDR3: CASSLVPSGRKRETQYF
DNA: TGTGCCAGCAGCTTAGTCCCTAGCGGGAGGAAGAGAGAGACCCAGTACTTC
size: .
J: TRBJ2-5
V: TRBV7-8
D: TRBD2

CDR3: CASSLATLAGGNEQFF
DNA: TGTGCCAGCAGCTTAGCGACTCTAGCGGGGGGGAATGAGCAGTTCTTC
size: few
J: TRBJ2-1
V: TRBV7-2
D: TRBD2

CDR3: CSVEGGQSLYNEQFF
DNA: TGCAGCGTTGAAGGGGGACAGAGCCTTTACAATGAGCAGTTCTTC
size: few
J: TRBJ2-1
V: TRBV29-1
D: TRBD1

CDR3: CASTPSSGGYNEQFF
DNA: TGTGCCAGCACCCCTTCGAGCGGGGGTTACAATGAGCAGTTCTTC
size: few
J: TRBJ2-1
V: TRBV3-1
D: TRBD2

CDR3: CSVELSGTPQNIQYF
DNA: TGCAGCGTTGAACTTTCCGGGACACCCCAAAACATTCAGTACTTC
size: .
J: TRBJ2-4
V: TRBV29-1
D: .

CDR3: CASSVGTGVPYNEQFF
DNA: TGTGCCAGCAGTGTTGGGACAGGGGTCCCCTACAATGAGCAGTTCTTC
size: .
J: TRBJ2-1
V: TRBV25-1
D: TRBD1

CDR3: CASSSPGGMNEQYF
DNA: TGTGCCAGCAGCTCACCGGGCGGTATGAACGAGCAGTACTTC
size: few
J: TRBJ2-7
V: TRBV7-2
D: .

CDR3: CASSSQGDNSPLHF
DNA: TGTGCCAGCAGCTCGCAGGGGGATAATTCACCCCTCCACTTT
size: few
J: TRBJ1-6
V: TRBV6-6
D: TRBD1

CDR3: CSAHRAHNEQFF
DNA: TGCAGTGCTCACCGGGCACACAATGAGCAGTTCTTC
size: .
J: TRBJ2-1
V: TRBV20-1
D: .

CDR3: CASSQDVRGYEQYF
DNA: TGCGCCAGCAGCCAAGATGTGAGGGGGTACGAGCAGTACTTC
size: .
J: TRBJ2-7
V: TRBV4-1
D: .

CDR3: CASSQGLGTDTQYF
DNA: TGCGCCAGCAGCCAAGGACTGGGCACAGATACGCAGTATTTT
size: few
J: TRBJ2-3
V: TRBV4-3
D: .

CDR3: CATSDSQIGAYGYTF
DNA: TGTGCCACCAGTGATTCCCAGATAGGGGCCTATGGCTACACCTTC
size: .
J: TRBJ1-2
V: TRBV24-1
D: .

CDR3: CASRQTGYGYTF
DNA: TGTGCCAGCAGGCAGACAGGGTATGGCTACACCTTC
size: many
J: TRBJ1-2
V: TRBV6-6
D: TRBD1

CDR3: CASSSRTGRTAEAFF
DNA: TGTGCCAGCAGTTCCCGGACAGGTCGAACGGCTGAAGCTTTCTTT
size: few
J: TRBJ1-1
V: TRBV6-1
D: TRBD1

CDR3: CAWSPSYFEEKLFF
DNA: TGTGCCTGGAGTCCCAGCTACTTTGAGGAAAAACTGTTTTTT
size: .
J: TRBJ1-4
V: TRBV30
D: .

CDR3: CSVEGIVNTEAFF
DNA: TGCAGCGTTGAGGGCATTGTGAACACTGAAGCTTTCTTT
size: .
J: TRBJ1-1
V: TRBV29-1
D: .

CDR3: CAISEQANTGELFF
DNA: TGTGCCATCAGTGAGCAGGCGAACACCGGGGAGCTGTTTTTT
size: .
J: TRBJ2-2
V: TRBV10-3
D: .

CDR3: CSARDSGLRYNEQYF
DNA: TGCAGTGCTAGAGATAGCGGATTACGCTACAATGAGCAGTACTTC
size: few
J: TRBJ2-7
V: TRBV20-1
D: .

CDR3: CASSLRGRPYGYTF
DNA: TGTGCCAGCAGCTTACGGGGGAGACCCTATGGCTACACCTTC
size: few
J: TRBJ1-2
V: TRBV7-8
D: .

CDR3: CAGSINTEAFF
DNA: TGTGCCGGGAGTATAAACACTGAAGCTTTCTTT
size: .
J: TRBJ1-1
V: TRBV30
D: .

CDR3: CASSPKGRGRGTEAFF
DNA: TGTGCCAGCAGTCCGAAGGGCAGGGGGCGTGGGACTGAAGCTTTCTTT
size: .
J: TRBJ1-1
V: TRBV6-5
D: TRBD1

CDR3: CVSRWAQGKNIQYF
DNA: TGTGTCAGCAGATGGGCCCAGGGGAAAAACATTCAGTACTTC
size: .
J: TRBJ2-4
V: TRBV7-6
D: .

CDR3: CASSIDLRNEQFF
DNA: TGTGCCAGTAGTATAGATCTCCGTAATGAGCAGTTCTTC
size: .
J: TRBJ2-1
V: TRBV19
D: .

CDR3: CSVGGWHEQFF
DNA: TGCAGCGTTGGAGGGTGGCATGAGCAGTTCTTC
size: few
J: TRBJ2-1
V: TRBV29-1
D: .

CDR3: CASSQWTSATYNEQFF
DNA: TGCGCCAGCAGCCAATGGACTAGCGCGACCTACAATGAGCAGTTCTTC
size: few
J: TRBJ2-1
V: TRBV4-1
D: TRBD2

CDR3: CASSKGTAYTDTQYF
DNA: TGTGCCAGCAGCAAGGGGACAGCGTACACAGATACGCAGTATTTT
size: .
J: TRBJ2-3
V: TRBV7-2
D: TRBD1

CDR3: CASSPTPVYGYTF
DNA: TGTGCCAGCAGTCCCACACCAGTCTATGGCTACACCTTC
size: few
J: TRBJ1-2
V: TRBV27
D: .